The present entry profiles one T cell receptor (beta chain) with its context. There is no known antigen for this receptor. The input lacks base qualities; no much larger clone sits a single base away. The CDR3 regions of human TCRbeta chains were analyzed by immunosequencing. Per the source publication's procedure: TCRs in the repertoires were compared against a reference library of SARS-CoV-2-specific TCRs that had been generated with the MIRA antigen-specificity platform. Breadth was defined as the fraction of unique TCRs that were SARS-CoV-2-associated. Depth was defined as the fraction of total T cells that were SARS-CoV-2-associated. Using the MIRA data, every spike-specific TCR was mapped to the spike region that the TCR reacted to and assigned to either a CD4 or a CD8 class. Log10-transformed breadth and depth values were compared by one-way ANOVA with Sidak's multiple comparisons tests. TCRdb holds this immuneACCESS table with in-frame rearrangements only. Some clones are missing; in checked studies, unresolved V genes explain under half, and the rest has no known cause. V, J and clone size are taken as reported in that table, and D and trimming were inferred from the DNA itself. The sample records some 86,000 clones, approximately 80% of which are singletons. The ten largest make up 20% to 25% of the sample.

The meaning of the sample's time point label: baseline before first vaccination. The vaccinee samples were drawn from two UK trials, COV001 and COV002, one of which was a single-blind randomized controlled phase 2/3 trial testing AZD1222 (ChAdOx1 nCoV-19) in healthy adults. Trial participant PBMC samples were collected at day 0 and day 28 after the second dose for TCRbeta chain sequencing. This entry comes from a study of T cell responses to AZD1222 COVID-19 vaccine (TCRdb year 2021). Looking at the study overall: Because spike-specific TCR depth and breadth did not differ between the two schedules, AZD1222 recipients who got a second dose at roughly 4 weeks were pooled with those who got a second dose at roughly 12 weeks. A total of 233 trial participants underwent TCR sequencing, of whom about 210 received two doses of AZD1222 and about 25 received two doses of the MenACWY control vaccine. Trial participants were enrolled by age into subgroups of 18-55, 56-69 and 70-plus years, and 148, 28 and 57 TCR-sequenced participants, respectively, were included in these subgroups.

V was cut back by 0 bases and J by 5 bases, leaving a gap of 10 bases between them. Measured from the cysteine to the phenylalanine, the CDR3 is 14 residues long. Only the CDR3 part of the read is kept: 42 bases, read in frame from the first base. The germline V gene (reference sequence) provides CDR1 LGHDT and CDR2 YNNKEL. Overall results and qualifications from the work: Conclusions about previously exposed vaccinees are limited because only a handful of AZD1222 recipients were SARS-CoV-2 seropositive at baseline. Epitopes outside the regions mutated in the B.1.351 and B.1.1.7 variants were reportedly recognized by nearly half of the unique spike-specific TCRs. The vaccine-associated CD4 TCRs covered the entire spike protein, and the dominant responses fell in regions 160-218 and 743-854. Participants were mostly white British and included more females than males, and it was suggested by the authors that clonal diversity may have been underestimated. No day 14 peak-response samples were available, so repertoires were characterized only after the peak T cell response. After two AZD1222 doses, both the breadth and the depth of spike-specific TCRs were significantly higher than at day 0 and than in MenACWY recipients. The 56-69-year group was small, and its depth increase did not reach significance, likely because of low power.

The TCR sequence derives from an adult in good health. Recombination connected TRBV3-1 (or the pseudogene TRBV3-2) to TRBJ1-2, with no D gene named confidently. Here the sequenced sample was peripheral blood, taken on day 0 of AZD1222 vaccination. Read as DNA, the sequence is TGTGCCAGCAGCCAAGAGAGGGCAGCTTATGGCTACACCTTC. Translation gives CASSQERAAYGYTF.